This passage covers 2 T cell receptor beta chains from one sample sequenced in a study of regulatory T cells in long-lasting Graves disease. As for time point: newly diagnosed GD, antithyroid drugs for less than 3 months. Isolated PBMC RNA provided the starting material for the TCR library. iRepertoire HTBI primers and Arm-PCR of CDR3 regions built TCR beta libraries. MiXCR was run by TCRdb on the multiplex PCR reads, yielding one entry per CDR3 protein. The data hold about 360,000 distinct CDR3 sequences, with about 17% observed a single time. The data also belong to a second study, concerning T cells in Graves' hyperthyroidism and ophthalmopathy.

The input for sequencing was peripheral blood mononuclear cells (PBMCs), taken at new diagnosis, from a patient treated with antithyroid drugs. These receptors were collected from a woman aged 18-29 years with Graves disease.

As to this clonotype: A far larger clone is only one base removed, so a read error is likely. The chain couples TRBV3-1 to TRBJ2-3; 10 bases are a match to TRBD2. The end of the DNA is better explained by TRBJ2-7, so the J call may be wrong. CDR3 size: 15 residues. The germline gives CDR1 LGHDT, CDR2 YNNKEL (reference sequence). The DNA for the CDR3 is TGTGCCAGCAGCCAAGGCCCTAGCGGGAGCTACGAGCAGTACTTC. It encodes CASSQGPSGSYEQYF.

This clonotype appeared many times. V is TRBV7-8 and J is TRBJ1-2; D may be TRBD1 (5 bases). V was clipped by 1 base and J by 4 bases, with 10 bases between them. The CDR3 contains 14 residues. Per the germline V gene, CDR1 is SGHVS and CDR2 is FQNEAQ. As DNA, the CDR3 is TGTGCCAGCAGCTTAGGACAGACGTCCTATGGCTACACCTTC. Amino acid sequence: CASSLGQTSYGYTF.